The 25 T cell receptor beta chains below come from one sample, sequenced in a study of blood T cells in healthy people across ages. A second 7 to 11 cycle PCR used barcoded and J-beta primers. Each CDR3 protein gets one entry after TCRdb re-called the 5' RACE reads with MiXCR. The profile covers about 1.4 million distinct CDR3 sequences, with 55% to 75% appearing a single time and roughly 7% taken by the ten largest. The sequencing sample was made of blood. These receptors were obtained from a man between 18 and 29 years old in good health.

The CDR3 sequence: CSARGQIYNEQFF. The CDR3 DNA follows: TGCAGTGCCCGGGGACAGATTTACAATGAGCAGTTCTTC. V gene TRBV20-1 combines with J gene TRBJ2-1, with 7 bases identical to TRBD1. Germline V gene data show CDR1 as DFQATT and CDR2 as SNEGSKA (reference sequence). This CDR3 has 13 residues. The trim removed 6 bases at V and 4 bases at J, leaving 6 bases unmatched.

This clonotype was counted only a few times. V and J are TRBV7-6 and TRBJ2-5; 12 nucleotides align to TRBD1. Germline CDR1 SGHVS, CDR2 FNYEAQ. This CDR3 has 15 residues. V shed 5 bases and J 4 bases; nucleotides not matched to a gene: 5. CDR3 sequence reads: CASSPGTGGAETQYF. In DNA, the CDR3 is TGTGCCAGCAGCCCCGGGACAGGGGGCGCAGAGACCCAGTACTTC. Based on the CDR3 plus reference TRBV7-6 and TRBJ2-5, the full variable domain is GAGVSQSPRYKVTKRGQDVALRCDPISGHVSLYWYRQALGQGPEFLTYFNYEAQQDKSGLPNDRFSAERPEGSISTLTIQRTEQRDSAMYRCASSPGTGGAETQYFGPGTRLLVL.

The rearrangement uses TRBV27 and TRBJ2-1; the D call may be TRBD1 or TRBD2 (5 bases each). Trimming pared 5 bases from V and 0 bases from J, leaving 11 bases between. Germline V gene sequence: CDR1 MNHEY, CDR2 SMNVEV (reference sequence). This CDR3 is built from 15 residues. This chain's CDR3 is CASSPGAFSYNEQFF. The CDR3 bases are TGTGCCAGCAGTCCCGGGGCATTCTCCTACAATGAGCAGTTCTTC.

The chain combines TRBV20-1 with TRBJ2-7; 11 bases fit TRBD2. Germline V gene data show CDR1 as DFQATT and CDR2 as SNEGSKA (reference sequence). The CDR3 covers 14 residues. V trimming: 5 bases; J trimming: 0 bases; junction bases outside the gene matches: 3. The CDR3 reads CSAGTSGSSYEQYF. The CDR3 nucleotides are TGCAGTGCTGGTACTAGCGGGAGCTCCTACGAGCAGTACTTC.

The chain has TRBV10-1 and TRBJ2-2; 7 positions match TRBD2. Unmatched junction bases numbered 5, after V lost 0 bases and J lost 1 base. This CDR3 contains 17 residues. The germline gives CDR1 WNHNN, CDR2 SYGVQD (reference sequence). The CDR3 coding sequence is TGCGCCAGCAGTGAGTCGGGTGGGACTAAGAACACCGGGGAGCTGTTTTTT. Translation: CASSESGGTKNTGELFF.

The chain combines TRBV20-1 with TRBJ1-6; D perhaps matches TRBD1 (6 bases). The CDR3 loop spans 14 amino acids. Germline lookup yields CDR1 DFQATT and CDR2 SNEGSKA (reference sequence). The ends were cut back, 0 bases at V and 10 bases at J, with 13 bases in the middle. This CDR3 is CSARDPGQRSPLHF. DNA of the CDR3: TGCAGTGCTAGAGATCCGGGACAAAGATCACCCCTCCACTTT.

The chain uses TRBV7-2 and TRBJ2-1; 9 bases fit TRBD2. Per the germline V gene, CDR1 is SGHTA and CDR2 is FQGNSA. This CDR3 contains 16 residues. With V trimmed by 5 bases and J by 7 bases, 12 bases remained unmatched. CDR3 DNA sequence: TGTGCCAGCAGCCCGCCGGGGCTAGCGGGATCTAATGAGCAGTTCTTC. As protein: CASSPPGLAGSNEQFF.

This clonotype was counted a few times. The V call is TRBV12-3 or TRBV12-4, the J call TRBJ2-1; D uncertain. V was shortened by 0 bases and J by 6 bases, with 9 bases between the two germline ends. This CDR3 has 14 amino acids. The CDR3: CASSLAPFGNEQFF. DNA of the CDR3: TGTGCCAGCAGTTTAGCTCCCTTTGGCAATGAGCAGTTCTTC.

The V and J genes are TRBV20-1 and TRBJ2-7, with D unresolved. This CDR3 has 13 residues. Germline V lookup: CDR1 DFQATT, CDR2 SNEGSKA (reference sequence). The germline V and J ends were trimmed by 1 base and 0 bases, with 7 bases remaining between them. The CDR3: CSARARSSYEQYF. The CDR3 bases are TGCAGTGCTAGAGCCAGGAGCTCCTACGAGCAGTACTTC.

This rearrangement joins TRBV7-2 to TRBJ1-2; possible D gene TRBD1, 6 bases. Germline V gene data show CDR1 as SGHTA and CDR2 as FQGNSA. This CDR3 comprises 18 residues. V lost 1 base to trimming and J lost 2 bases, with 20 bases between them. CDR3 sequence reads: CASSLGSQTGTANYGYTF. CDR3 in DNA: TGTGCCAGCAGCTTAGGTTCCCAGACAGGCACCGCCAACTATGGCTACACCTTC.

This chain joins TRBV6-5 and TRBJ2-7; 9 nucleotides agree with TRBD1. The germline V gene has CDR1 MNHEY and CDR2 SVGAGI. V lost 5 bases, J lost 7 bases, and 9 bases stayed unmatched. The CDR3 is 14 amino acids. In DNA form, the CDR3 reads TGTGCCAGCAGTGACCGGGACAGGGTGGGAGAGCAGTACTTC. Its translation is CASSDRDRVGEQYF.

This chain links TRBV27 with TRBJ2-1; TRBD1 matches at 7 bases. V shed 3 bases and J 5 bases; nucleotides not matched to a gene: 13. The CDR3 runs 17 residues. The V gene's germline CDR1 is MNHEY and CDR2 SMNVEV (reference sequence). DNA of the CDR3: TGTGCCAGCAGTTTTCTGGGACAGACGCTAGGGGACAATGAGCAGTTCTTC. Its protein is CASSFLGQTLGDNEQFF.

This clonotype was counted between two and nine times. This rearrangement joins TRBV6-5 to TRBJ2-2; the D gene is possibly TRBD2 (5 bases). Germline loops: CDR1 MNHEY, CDR2 SVGAGI. CDR3 length: 14 amino acids. Trimming left V 7 bases short and J 8 bases short, with 17 bases between. The CDR3 spells CASTSLGAAGELFF. The DNA of the CDR3 is TGTGCCAGCACCTCTCTGGGAGCGGCTGGGGAGCTGTTTTTT.

The genes are TRBV4-1 and TRBJ2-2; D unclear. The CDR3 contains 15 residues. Germline loops: CDR1 MGHRA, CDR2 YSYEKL. The germline V and J ends were trimmed by 1 base and 2 bases, with 8 bases remaining between them. As DNA, the CDR3 is TGCGCCAGCAGCCAAGTTCTGGGAAACACCGGGGAGCTGTTTTTT. Amino acid sequence: CASSQVLGNTGELFF.

The chain combines TRBV7-9 with TRBJ2-1; 7 nucleotides agree with TRBD1. The germline V gene encodes CDR1 SEHNR and CDR2 FQNEAQ (reference sequence). The CDR3 has 15 residues. V was clipped by 5 bases and J by 4 bases; unmatched bases: 8. CDR3 in DNA: TGTGCCAGCAGCCGTAGGGACAGACTTTACAATGAGCAGTTCTTC. The encoded protein is CASSRRDRLYNEQFF.

In its sample, this clonotype was seen once. The junction departs from the called germline gene at one end, perhaps through a read error. V usage is TRBV7-6 and J usage is TRBJ1-6, with D unresolved. The CDR3 is 13 amino acids. Looked up from germline, CDR1 is SGHVS and CDR2 is FNYEAQ. CDR3 nucleotide sequence: TGTTCCAGCAGCCCCGGGGAGAATTCACCCCTCCACTTT. Its protein is CSSSPGENSPLHF.

The rearrangement uses TRBV15 and TRBJ2-1, with 10 positions matching TRBD2. The J call may be faulty, since TRBJ2-7 better matches the DNA end. Per the germline V gene, CDR1 is LNHNV and CDR2 is YYDKDF (reference sequence). This CDR3 region has 15 residues. The DNA of the CDR3 is TGTGCCACCAGCAAGCGGGCTAGCGGGAGTCTTGAGCAGTACTTC. This translates into CATSKRASGSLEQYF.

V is TRBV4-2 and J is TRBJ2-5; maybe TRBD1 (6 bases). The J call may be faulty, since TRBJ2-7 better matches the DNA end. This CDR3 contains 14 residues. Germline CDR1 is LGHNA and CDR2 is YNFKEQ. The CDR3 here is CASSQDLDSGEQYF. Here the CDR3 DNA reads TGTGCCAGCAGCCAAGATCTGGACAGTGGCGAGCAGTACTTC.

The rearrangement uses TRBV28 and TRBJ2-7; TRBD1 agrees at 9 bases. The CDR3 has 16 amino acids. Germline V gives CDR1 MDHEN, CDR2 SYDVKM. The V segment lost 5 bases and the J segment 2 bases; nucleotides outside the gene matches: 10. In nucleotides, the CDR3 is TGTGCCAGCAGTCTACACCCTGGGACAGGGACCTACGAGCAGTACTTC. Residues: CASSLHPGTGTYEQYF.

The chain employs TRBV6-1 and TRBJ1-5, with TRBD1 matching over 8 bases. This CDR3 region has 14 residues. Germline CDR1 MNHNS, CDR2 SASEGT. Unmatched junction bases numbered 6, after V lost 6 bases and J lost 5 bases. The CDR3 DNA is TGTGCCAGCAGGCACAGGGGGTCGGATCAGCCCCAGCATTTT. Its protein product is CASRHRGSDQPQHF.

J is TRBJ2-2 and V is TRBV10-3; 9 bases are a match to TRBD2. The CDR3 is 15 amino acids. The trim removed 6 bases at V and 1 base at J, leaving 3 bases unmatched. CDR1 ENHRY and CDR2 SYGVKD come from the germline V gene. CDR3 DNA sequence: TGTGCCATCAGAGAGCGGGGGGAGAACACCGGGGAGCTGTTTTTT. Amino acids: CAIRERGENTGELFF.

This clonotype has a handful of counts. The chain employs TRBV29-1 and TRBJ2-2; 10 bases line up with TRBD2. Germline CDR1 and CDR2: SQVTM and ANQGSEA. The CDR3 is 18 amino acids. Trimming cost V 3 bases and J 1 base; bases outside gene matches: 11. Here the CDR3 reads CSVERQDGTSVNTGELFF. CDR3 DNA: TGCAGCGTTGAGAGGCAGGACGGGACTAGCGTGAACACCGGGGAGCTGTTTTTT.

The chain employs TRBV11-2 and TRBJ2-1; 8 bases agree with TRBD1. Germline trimming cut 5 bases from V and 5 bases from J; bases unmatched to any gene: 5. This CDR3 is 14 amino acids long. Germline V gives CDR1 SGHAT, CDR2 FQNNGV. CDR3 region: CASSHTTGDNEQFF. The CDR3 DNA sequence: TGTGCCAGCAGCCACACGACAGGGGACAATGAGCAGTTCTTC.

V usage is TRBV7-2 and J usage is TRBJ1-5; no definite D call. Germline CDR1 SGHTA, CDR2 FQGNSA. The CDR3 length is 17 residues. Trimming left V 1 base short and J 3 bases short, with 16 bases between. Written as DNA, the CDR3 is TGTGCCAGCAGCTTAGGCAGAGGAGAGGGTACCAATCAGCCCCAGCATTTT. Amino acids: CASSLGRGEGTNQPQHF.

In this sample, this clonotype turned up a few times. The gene calls are TRBV7-9 and TRBJ2-1; 7 nucleotides line up with TRBD2. The germline V gene has CDR1 SEHNR and CDR2 FQNEAQ (reference sequence). CDR3 size: 17 residues. The junction had 13 bases not matched to a gene; V was cut back by 2 bases and J by 6 bases. CDR3 region: CASSLRLTAGVPNEQFF. The CDR3 DNA reads TGTGCCAGCAGCTTAAGGCTAACCGCGGGAGTCCCCAATGAGCAGTTCTTC.